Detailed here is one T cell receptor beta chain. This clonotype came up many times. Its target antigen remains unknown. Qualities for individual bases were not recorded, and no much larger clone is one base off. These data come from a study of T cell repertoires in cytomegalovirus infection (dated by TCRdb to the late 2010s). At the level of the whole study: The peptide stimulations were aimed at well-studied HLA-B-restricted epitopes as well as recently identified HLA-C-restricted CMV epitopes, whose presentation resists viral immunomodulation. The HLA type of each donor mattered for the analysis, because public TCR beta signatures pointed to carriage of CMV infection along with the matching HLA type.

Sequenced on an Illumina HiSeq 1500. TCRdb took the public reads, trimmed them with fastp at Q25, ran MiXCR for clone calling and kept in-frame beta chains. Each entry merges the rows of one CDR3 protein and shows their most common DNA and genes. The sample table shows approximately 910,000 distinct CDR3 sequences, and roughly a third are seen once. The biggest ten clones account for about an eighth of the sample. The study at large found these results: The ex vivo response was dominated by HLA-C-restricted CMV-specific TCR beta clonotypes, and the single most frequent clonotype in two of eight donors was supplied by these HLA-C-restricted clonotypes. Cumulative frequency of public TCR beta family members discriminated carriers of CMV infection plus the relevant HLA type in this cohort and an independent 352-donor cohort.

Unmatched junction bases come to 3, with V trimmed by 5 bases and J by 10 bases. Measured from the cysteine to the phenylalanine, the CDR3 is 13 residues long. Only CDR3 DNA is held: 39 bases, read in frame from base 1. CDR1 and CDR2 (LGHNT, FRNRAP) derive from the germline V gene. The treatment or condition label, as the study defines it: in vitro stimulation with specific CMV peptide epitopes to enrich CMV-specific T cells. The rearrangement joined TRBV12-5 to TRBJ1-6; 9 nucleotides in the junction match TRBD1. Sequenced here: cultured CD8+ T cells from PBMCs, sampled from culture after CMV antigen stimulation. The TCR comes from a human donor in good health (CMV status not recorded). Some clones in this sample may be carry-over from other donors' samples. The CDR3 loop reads CASGLDRGSPLHF. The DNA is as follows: TGTGCTAGTGGTCTGGACAGGGGCTCACCCCTCCACTTT.